This T cell receptor beta chain was identified during a study of T cells in Graves' hyperthyroidism and ophthalmopathy. Study results and caveats: Ophthalmopathy was separated from stable hyperthyroidism by a 13 V-J model. Ophthalmopathy, which appeared later, was predicted by the model a median around 6.5 months before onset.

Germline V CDR1 and CDR2: DFQATT, SNEGSKA (reference sequence). V was cut by 6 bases and J by 4 bases, with 12 bases left in between. The CDR3 contains 12 residues. Patients were excluded because of uncontrolled infection, other autoimmune disease, pregnancy or lactation. Together with thyroid ultrasound, orbital computed tomography, serum thyroxine and TRAb, clinical symptoms were used for diagnoses. This clonotype was picked up many times. Its antigen is not known. RNA transcripts yielded amplified TCR beta CDR3 regions. HTBI primers were employed in a first-round RT-PCR of the TCR CDR3. Each CDR3 protein gets one entry after TCRdb re-called the multiplex PCR reads with MiXCR. The sample lists under 650,000 distinct CDR3 sequences, around 15% occurring once.

This TCR was recovered from a woman aged 25 to 39 with Graves' hyperthyroidism. The chain uses TRBV20-1 and TRBJ1-2; no clear D gene. Sequenced sample: blood. CDR3: CSAKTPTYGYTF. The CDR3 coding sequence is TGCAGTGCAAAGACACCGACCTATGGCTACACCTTC.